The clone carrying this TCR beta chain was detected a few times. Its antigen is still unknown. Use of 60 Vbeta and 13 Jbeta primers characterized the PCR. Generated by immunoSEQ multiplex PCR, the TCRdb table keeps only in-frame clones and is missing some. The table includes approximately 130,000 clones, over 8.5% detected once. This sample stems from a study of cytomegalovirus exposure and HLA in healthy donors. Study-wide points: An analysis was carried out at a later point. It showed that HLA-associated TCR beta chains were more clonally expanded than equally common non-associated chains.

J gave up 2 bases and V 4 bases, and 9 bases lay outside the gene matches. The CDR3 totals 17 residues. Germline CDR1 reads SGHDT; CDR2 reads YYEEEE. The TCR originated in a woman in her thirties or forties in good health and CMV-seropositive. This chain uses TRBV5-6 with TRBJ2-3; TRBD2 matches 11 bases. Input material: PBMCs. The CDR3: CASSKNLAGGVTDTQYF. Written as DNA, the CDR3 is TGTGCCAGCAGCAAGAATCTAGCGGGGGGTGTCACAGATACGCAGTATTTT.